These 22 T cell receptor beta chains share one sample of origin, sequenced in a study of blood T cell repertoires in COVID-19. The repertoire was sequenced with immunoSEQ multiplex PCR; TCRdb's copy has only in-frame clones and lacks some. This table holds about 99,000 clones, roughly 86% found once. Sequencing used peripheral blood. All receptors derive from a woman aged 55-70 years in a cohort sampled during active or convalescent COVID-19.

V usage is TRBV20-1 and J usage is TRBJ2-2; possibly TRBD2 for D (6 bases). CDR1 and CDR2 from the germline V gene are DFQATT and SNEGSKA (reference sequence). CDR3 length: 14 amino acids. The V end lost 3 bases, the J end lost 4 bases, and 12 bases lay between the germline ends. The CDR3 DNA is TGCAGTGCTAGTCTTAGCGGTAGCACCGGGGAGCTGTTTTTT. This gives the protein CSASLSGSTGELFF.

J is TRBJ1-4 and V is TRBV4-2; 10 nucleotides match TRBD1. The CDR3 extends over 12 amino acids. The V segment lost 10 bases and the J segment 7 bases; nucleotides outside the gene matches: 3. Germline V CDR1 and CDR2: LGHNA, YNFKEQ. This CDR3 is CATRDRGEKLFF. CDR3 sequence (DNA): TGTGCCACCCGGGACAGGGGTGAAAAACTGTTTTTT.

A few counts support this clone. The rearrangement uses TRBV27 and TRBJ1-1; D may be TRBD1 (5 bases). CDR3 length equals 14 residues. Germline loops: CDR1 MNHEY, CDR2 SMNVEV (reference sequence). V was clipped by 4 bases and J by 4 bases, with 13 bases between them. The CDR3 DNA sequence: TGTGCCAGCAGTTGGCAGGGCGGAATCACTGAAGCTTTCTTT. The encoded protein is CASSWQGGITEAFF.

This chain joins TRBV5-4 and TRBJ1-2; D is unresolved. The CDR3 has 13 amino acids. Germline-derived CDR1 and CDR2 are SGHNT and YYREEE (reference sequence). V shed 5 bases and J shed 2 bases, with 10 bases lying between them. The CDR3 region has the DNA TGTGCCAGCAGTTCGGAGAGCAACTATGGCTACACCTTC. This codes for CASSSESNYGYTF. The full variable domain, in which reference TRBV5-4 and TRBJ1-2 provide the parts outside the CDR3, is ETGVTQSPTHLIKTRGQQVTLRCSSQSGHNTVSWYQQALGQGPQFIFQYYREEENGRGNFPPRFSGLQFPNYSSELNVNALELDDSALYLCASSSESNYGYTFGSGTRLTVV.

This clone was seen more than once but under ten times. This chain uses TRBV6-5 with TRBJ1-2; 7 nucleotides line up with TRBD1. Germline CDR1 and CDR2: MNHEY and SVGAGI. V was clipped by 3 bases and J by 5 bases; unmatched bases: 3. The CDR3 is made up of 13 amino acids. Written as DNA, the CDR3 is TGTGCCAGCAGTTATACGGGACAGTATGGCTACACCTTC. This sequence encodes CASSYTGQYGYTF.

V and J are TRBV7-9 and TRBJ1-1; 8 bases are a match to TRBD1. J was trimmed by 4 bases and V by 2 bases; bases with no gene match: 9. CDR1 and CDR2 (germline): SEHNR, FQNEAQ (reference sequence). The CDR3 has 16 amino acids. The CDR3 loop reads CASSLSQGAGGTEAFF. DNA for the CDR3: TGTGCCAGCAGCTTAAGCCAGGGGGCAGGAGGCACTGAAGCTTTCTTT. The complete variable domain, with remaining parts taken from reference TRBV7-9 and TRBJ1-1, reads DTGVSQNPRHKITKRGQNVTFRCDPISEHNRLYWYRQTLGQGPEFLTYFQNEAQLEKSRLLSDRFSAERPKGSFSTLEIQRTEQGDSAMYLCASSLSQGAGGTEAFFGQGTRLTVV.

The CDR3 region is CAWSLTEAFF. In nucleotides, the CDR3 is TGTGCCTGGAGCCTCACTGAAGCTTTCTTT. The chain couples TRBV30 to TRBJ1-1; D is ambiguous. Germline V lookup: CDR1 GTSNPN, CDR2 SVGIG (reference sequence). CDR3 size: 10 residues. V was trimmed by 3 bases and J by 4 bases, leaving 3 bases between them.

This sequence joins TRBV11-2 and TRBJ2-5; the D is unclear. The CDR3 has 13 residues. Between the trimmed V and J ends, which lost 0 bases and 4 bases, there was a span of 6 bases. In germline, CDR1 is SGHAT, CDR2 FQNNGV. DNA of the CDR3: TGTGCCAGCAGCTTAGAGGTAGTAGAGACCCAGTACTTC. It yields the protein CASSLEVVETQYF. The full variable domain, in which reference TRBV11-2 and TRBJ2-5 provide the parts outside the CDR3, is EAGVAQSPRYKIIEKRQSVAFWCNPISGHATLYWYQQILGQGPKLLIQFQNNGVVDDSQLPKDRFSAERLKGVDSTLKIQPAKLEDSAVYLCASSLEVVETQYFGPGTRLLVL.

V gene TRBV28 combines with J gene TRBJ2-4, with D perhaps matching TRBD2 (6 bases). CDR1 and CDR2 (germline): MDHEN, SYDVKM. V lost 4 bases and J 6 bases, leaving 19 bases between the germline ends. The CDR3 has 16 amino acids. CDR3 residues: CASSSSGVAVLNIQYF. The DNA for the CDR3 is TGTGCCAGCAGTTCCTCGGGAGTAGCGGTCCTAAACATTCAGTACTTC.

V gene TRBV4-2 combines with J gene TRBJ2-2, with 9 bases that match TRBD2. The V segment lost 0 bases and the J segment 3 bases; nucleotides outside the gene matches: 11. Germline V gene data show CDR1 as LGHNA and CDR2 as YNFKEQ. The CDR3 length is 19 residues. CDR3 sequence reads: CASSQDLGSGGTDTGELFF. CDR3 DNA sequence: TGTGCCAGCAGCCAAGATCTTGGTAGCGGGGGTACCGACACCGGGGAGCTGTTTTTT.

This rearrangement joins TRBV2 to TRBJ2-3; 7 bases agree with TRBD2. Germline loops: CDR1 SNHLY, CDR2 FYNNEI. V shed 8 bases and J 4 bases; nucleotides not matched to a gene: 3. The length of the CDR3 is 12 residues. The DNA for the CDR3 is TGTGCCAGCGGGGGGAGGGCAGATACGCAGTATTTT. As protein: CASGGRADTQYF.

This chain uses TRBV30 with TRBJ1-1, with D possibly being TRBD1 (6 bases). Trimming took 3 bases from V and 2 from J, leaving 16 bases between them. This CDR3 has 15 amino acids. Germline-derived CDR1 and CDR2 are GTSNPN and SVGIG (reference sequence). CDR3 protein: CAWRVPGTKNTEAFF. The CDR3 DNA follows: TGTGCCTGGAGGGTACCCGGGACAAAAAACACTGAAGCTTTCTTT.

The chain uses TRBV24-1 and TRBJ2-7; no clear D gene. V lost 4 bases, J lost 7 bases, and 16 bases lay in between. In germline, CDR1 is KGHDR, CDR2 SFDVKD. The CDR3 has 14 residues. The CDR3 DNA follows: TGTGCCACCAGTGACCCTAGACTCCCCTGGGAGCAGTACTTC. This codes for CATSDPRLPWEQYF.

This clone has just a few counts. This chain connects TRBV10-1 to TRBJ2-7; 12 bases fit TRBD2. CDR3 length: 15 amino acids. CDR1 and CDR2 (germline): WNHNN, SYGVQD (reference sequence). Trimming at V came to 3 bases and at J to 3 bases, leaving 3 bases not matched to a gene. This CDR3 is CASSDLTSGSYEQYF. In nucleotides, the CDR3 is TGCGCCAGCAGTGACTTGACTAGCGGGAGCTACGAGCAGTACTTC.

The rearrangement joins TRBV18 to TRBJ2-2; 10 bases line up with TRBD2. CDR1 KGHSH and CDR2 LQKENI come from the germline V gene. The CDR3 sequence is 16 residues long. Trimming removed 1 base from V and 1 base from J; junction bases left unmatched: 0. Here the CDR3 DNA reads TGTGCCAGCTCACCACGGACTAGCGGGAACACCGGGGAGCTGTTTTTT. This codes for CASSPRTSGNTGELFF.

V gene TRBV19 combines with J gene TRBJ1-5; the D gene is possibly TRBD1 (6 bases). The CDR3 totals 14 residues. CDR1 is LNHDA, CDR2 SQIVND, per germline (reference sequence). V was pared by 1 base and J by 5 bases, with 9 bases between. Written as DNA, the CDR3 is TGTGCCAGTAGTATAGGGACAGAATATCAGCCCCAGCATTTT. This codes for CASSIGTEYQPQHF.

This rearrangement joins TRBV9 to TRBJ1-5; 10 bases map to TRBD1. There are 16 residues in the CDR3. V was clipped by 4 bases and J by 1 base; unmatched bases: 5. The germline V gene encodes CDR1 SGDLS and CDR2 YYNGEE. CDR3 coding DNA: TGTGCCAGCAGCCCCTCGGGACAGGGGAGCAATCAGCCCCAGCATTTT. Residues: CASSPSGQGSNQPQHF.

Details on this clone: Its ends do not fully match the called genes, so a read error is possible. In DNA, the CDR3 is TGTGCCAGCAGCCTAGCGAGGGACAGAACGTACGAGCAGTACTTC. This sequence encodes CASSLARDRTYEQYF. The chain is built from TRBV7-8 and TRBJ2-7; D possibly corresponds to TRBD1 (7 bases). The CDR3 is 15 amino acids. The germline V gene has CDR1 SGHVS and CDR2 FQNEAQ.

CDR3 amino acids: CASSFSYTDTQYF. CDR3 DNA sequence: TGTGCCAGCAGCTTCTCTTACACAGATACGCAGTATTTT. The chain employs TRBV7-8 and TRBJ2-3; D unresolved. Looked up from germline, CDR1 is SGHVS and CDR2 is FQNEAQ. Deletions cut 3 bases from V and 2 bases from J, with 6 bases between. This CDR3 region has 13 residues.

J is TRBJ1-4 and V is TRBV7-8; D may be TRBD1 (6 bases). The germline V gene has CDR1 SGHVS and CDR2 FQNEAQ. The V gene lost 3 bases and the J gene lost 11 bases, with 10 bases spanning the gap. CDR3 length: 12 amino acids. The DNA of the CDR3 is TGTGCCAGCAGCTTCCCTCAGGGGAAACTGTTTTTT. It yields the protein CASSFPQGKLFF. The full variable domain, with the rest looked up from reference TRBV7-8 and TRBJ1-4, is GAGVSQSPRYKVAKRGQDVALRCDPISGHVSLFWYQQALGQGPEFLTYFQNEAQLDKSGLPSDRFFAERPEGSVSTLKIQRTQQEDSAVYLCASSFPQGKLFFGSGTQLSVL.

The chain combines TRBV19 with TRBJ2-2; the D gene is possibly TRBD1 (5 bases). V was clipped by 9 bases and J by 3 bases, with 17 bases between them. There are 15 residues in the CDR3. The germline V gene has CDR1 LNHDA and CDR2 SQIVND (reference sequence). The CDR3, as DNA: TGTGCCAGCTCACGAGAAGGGGCCGACACCGGGGAGCTGTTTTTT. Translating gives CASSREGADTGELFF.

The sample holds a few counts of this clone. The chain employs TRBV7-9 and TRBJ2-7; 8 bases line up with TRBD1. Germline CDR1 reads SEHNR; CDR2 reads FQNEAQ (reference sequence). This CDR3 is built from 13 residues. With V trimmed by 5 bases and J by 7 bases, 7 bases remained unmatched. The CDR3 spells CASSPRDRWEQYF. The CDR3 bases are TGTGCCAGCAGCCCGCGGGACAGGTGGGAGCAGTACTTC.